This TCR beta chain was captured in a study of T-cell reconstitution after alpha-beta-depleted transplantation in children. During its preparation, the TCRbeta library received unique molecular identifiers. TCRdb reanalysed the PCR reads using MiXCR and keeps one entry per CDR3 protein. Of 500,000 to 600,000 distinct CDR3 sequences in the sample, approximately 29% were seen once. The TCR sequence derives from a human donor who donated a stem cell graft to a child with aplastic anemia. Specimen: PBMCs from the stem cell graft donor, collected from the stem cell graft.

CDR3 DNA: TGTGCCAGCAGTGAAGGGGGCAGGGGGCGCACCGGGGAGCTGTTTTTT. As protein: CASSEGGRGRTGELFF. V is TRBV25-1 and J is TRBJ2-2, with 8 bases identical to TRBD1. V lost 2 bases, J lost 4 bases, and 6 bases stayed unmatched. CDR3 size: 16 residues. CDR1 and CDR2 (germline): MGHDK, SYGVNS. The whole variable domain, remainder taken from reference TRBV25-1 and TRBJ2-2, is EADIYQTPRYLVIGTGKKITLECSQTMGHDKMYWYQQDPGMELHLIHYSYGVNSTEKGDLSSESTVSRIRTEHFPLTLESARPSHTSQYLCASSEGGRGRTGELFFGEGSRLTVL.